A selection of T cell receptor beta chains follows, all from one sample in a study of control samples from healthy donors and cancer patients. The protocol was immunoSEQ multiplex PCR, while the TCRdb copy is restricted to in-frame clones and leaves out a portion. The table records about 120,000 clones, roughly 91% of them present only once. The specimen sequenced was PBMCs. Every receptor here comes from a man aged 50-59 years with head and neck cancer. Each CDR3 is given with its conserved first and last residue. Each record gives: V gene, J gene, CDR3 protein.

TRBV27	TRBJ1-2	CASSPGGHLNYGYTF
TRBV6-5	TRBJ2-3	CASSYSIWRSTDTQYF
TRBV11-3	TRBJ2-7	CASSLDSTYEQYF
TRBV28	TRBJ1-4	CASSLSRGNEKLFF
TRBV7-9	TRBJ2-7	CASSVAYEQYF
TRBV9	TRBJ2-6	CASSRVSSGANVLTF
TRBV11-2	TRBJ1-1	CASSLDLGVYRTEAFF
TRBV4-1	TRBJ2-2	CASSQLQGVGTGELFF
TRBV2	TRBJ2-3	CASTPGRDTQYF
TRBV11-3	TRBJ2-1	CASSPYSSYNEQFF
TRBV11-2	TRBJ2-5	CASSSLRQRPGLWTQYF
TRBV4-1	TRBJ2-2	CASSQESTYGAGELFF
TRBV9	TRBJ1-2	CASSQRGARPTGYTF
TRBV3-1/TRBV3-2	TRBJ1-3	CASKTGNTIYF
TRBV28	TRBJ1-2	CASSIGGAVYGYTF
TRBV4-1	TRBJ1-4	CASNRGPNEKLFF
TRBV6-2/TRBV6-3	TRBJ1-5	CASSPRQSNQPQHF
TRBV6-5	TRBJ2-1	CASGLVYNEQFF
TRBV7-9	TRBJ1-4	CASSLGGREKLFF
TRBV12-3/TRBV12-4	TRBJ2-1	CASSLAPRDAFF
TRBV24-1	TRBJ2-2	CATSDPYTGELFF
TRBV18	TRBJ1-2	CASSPTPGHFADYGYTF
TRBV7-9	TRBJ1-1	CASSLSRDSEAFF
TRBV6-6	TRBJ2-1	CASSYAQLGISNEQFF
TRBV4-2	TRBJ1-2	CASSQDQLYGYTF
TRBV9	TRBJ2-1	CASSAQTSVLDEQFF
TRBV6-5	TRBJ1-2	CASSWTGGYGYTF
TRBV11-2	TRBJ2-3	CASSLSKGTDTQYF
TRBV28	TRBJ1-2	CASSFHPGGGGYTF
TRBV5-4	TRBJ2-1	CASSLGGPLDEQFF
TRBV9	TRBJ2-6	CASSPEEGGANVLTF
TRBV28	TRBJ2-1	CASNRDTDNEQFF
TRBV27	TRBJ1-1	CASSSSTSSVHTEAFF
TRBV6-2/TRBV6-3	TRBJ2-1	CASSYHSGGINEQFF
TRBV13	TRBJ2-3	CASSPQEAGGTDTQYF
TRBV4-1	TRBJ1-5	CASSPGQGAGRQPQHF
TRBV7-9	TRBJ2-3	CASSLDSGGTDTQYF
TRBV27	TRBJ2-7	CASTLKQDPYEQYF
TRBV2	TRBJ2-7	CASRGYSYEQYF
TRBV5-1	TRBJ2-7	CASSLDPSSYEQYF
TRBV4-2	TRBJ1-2	CASSSDSYGYTF
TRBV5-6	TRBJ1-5	CASSRRTESNQPQHF
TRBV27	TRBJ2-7	CASRFRPTGGSYEQYF
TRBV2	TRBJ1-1	CASSEWADTEAFF
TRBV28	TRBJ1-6	CASSLKRAPLHF
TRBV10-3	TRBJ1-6	CAISEEQGSGSPLHF
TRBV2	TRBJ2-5	CASSQGWETQYF
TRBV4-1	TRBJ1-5	CASSQDRTDPQHF
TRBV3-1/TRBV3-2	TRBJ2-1	CARVGVDNEQFF
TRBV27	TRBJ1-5	CASSLSGTGRTQPQHF
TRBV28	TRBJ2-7	CASSPIGQGARDEQYF
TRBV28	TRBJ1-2	CASSPWDPGYTF
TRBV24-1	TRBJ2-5	CATSDLGEETQYF
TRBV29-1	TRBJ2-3	CSVGGGTDTQYF
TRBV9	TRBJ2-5	CASSVNGEGTQYF
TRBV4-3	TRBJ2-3	CASSHLPLTDTQYF